This entry lists 19 T cell receptor beta chains sequenced from one sample in a study of blood T cell repertoires in COVID-19. Data came from immunoSEQ multiplex PCR; TCRdb stores just in-frame clones and leaves some out. The sample gives 240,000 or so clones, approximately 80% of which show up once; 3% to 4% is in the top ten. What was sequenced was peripheral blood. These receptors originate from a woman aged 18-29 years with acute or convalescent COVID-19.

The chain carries TRBV28 and TRBJ1-3, with TRBD1 identical over 9 bases. Germline V gives CDR1 MDHEN, CDR2 SYDVKM. The V segment lost 2 bases and the J segment 1 base; nucleotides outside the gene matches: 6. The CDR3 runs to 17 residues. The CDR3 nucleotides are TGTGCCAGCAGTTTAGGGACAGGGTCTGGTTCTGGAAACACCATATATTTT. Amino acid sequence: CASSLGTGSGSGNTIYF.

The genes are TRBV5-6 and TRBJ2-1, with TRBD2 identical over 11 bases. CDR1 SGHDT and CDR2 YYEEEE come from the germline V gene. The V gene end was trimmed by 2 bases and the J gene end by 3 bases; junction bases not matched to a gene: 4. The CDR3 runs 16 residues. The CDR3 here is CASSFTSGSFYNEQFF. The DNA of the CDR3 is TGTGCCAGCAGCTTCACTAGCGGGAGCTTCTACAATGAGCAGTTCTTC.

This clone has only one observation. The gene calls are TRBV6-5 and TRBJ1-1; D is unclear. The length of the CDR3 is 12 residues. The V and J ends lost 6 bases and 8 bases respectively, with 13 bases between them. CDR1 MNHEY and CDR2 SVGAGI come from the germline V gene. This chain's CDR3 is CASSEGSLEAFF. Here the CDR3 DNA reads TGTGCCAGCAGCGAGGGTTCCCTCGAAGCTTTCTTT.

This clone came up once. This chain links TRBV13 with TRBJ1-1; D possibly corresponds to TRBD1 (6 bases). The CDR3 sequence is 16 residues long. Trimming cost V 0 bases and J 1 base, with 12 bases left between them. The germline gives CDR1 PRHDT, CDR2 FYEKMQ (reference sequence). CDR3 residues: CASSLGLDRPNTEAFF. The CDR3, as DNA: TGTGCCAGCAGCTTAGGCCTGGACAGACCGAACACTGAAGCTTTCTTT.

This clone appeared once. The chain recombines TRBV2 with TRBJ1-5; the D is unclear. The CDR3 spans 15 residues. V was shortened by 1 base and J by 4 bases, with 11 bases between the two germline ends. Per germline, CDR1 SNHLY and CDR2 FYNNEI. CDR3 amino acids: CASSEVQKLNQPQHF. The DNA of the CDR3 is TGTGCCAGCAGTGAAGTTCAGAAGTTGAATCAGCCCCAGCATTTT.

V and J are TRBV19 and TRBJ2-1, with 8 bases that match TRBD2. J was trimmed by 9 bases and V by 2 bases; bases with no gene match: 6. This CDR3 is 14 amino acids long. CDR1 and CDR2 from the germline V gene are LNHDA and SQIVND (reference sequence). CDR3 DNA: TGTGCCAGTAGTATAATACTGGCGGGAGGTGAGCAGTTCTTC. Translated: CASSIILAGGEQFF.

The CDR3 sequence: CASGHRGERNQPQHF. CDR3 sequence (DNA): TGCGCCAGCGGGCACAGGGGCGAACGCAATCAGCCCCAGCATTTT. The gene calls are TRBV5-1 and TRBJ1-5; TRBD1 aligns across 7 bases. Unmatched junction bases numbered 9, after V lost 7 bases and J lost 2 bases. Germline CDR1 is SGHRS and CDR2 is YFSETQ. The CDR3 extends over 15 amino acids.

The chain has TRBV5-1 and TRBJ2-2; tentatively, D is TRBD1 (6 bases). CDR3 length: 15 residues. Trimming took 4 bases from V and 4 from J, leaving 14 bases between them. CDR1 and CDR2 (germline): SGHRS, YFSETQ. In DNA form, the CDR3 reads TGCGCCAGCAGCCTATACCGGGACATCACCGGGGAGCTGTTTTTT. Translating it yields CASSLYRDITGELFF.

V is TRBV19 and J is TRBJ1-2; TRBD1 matches at 7 bases. This CDR3 has 14 amino acids. Germline V gene lookup returns CDR1 LNHDA and CDR2 SQIVND (reference sequence). The J segment lost 4 bases and the V segment lost 3 bases, leaving 5 bases of the junction unmatched. DNA for the CDR3: TGTGCCAGTAGTATGGCCGGACAGGCCTATGGCTACACCTTC. It is translated as CASSMAGQAYGYTF.

The chain employs TRBV28 and TRBJ2-2, with D possibly TRBD2 on 5 matching bases. The CDR3 is 17 amino acids. Trimming pared 5 bases from V and 0 bases from J, leaving 16 bases between. Looked up from germline, CDR1 is MDHEN and CDR2 is SYDVKM. In DNA form, the CDR3 reads TGTGCCAGCAGTAGGGTCGGGATAAACCCGAACACCGGGGAGCTGTTTTTT. It yields the protein CASSRVGINPNTGELFF. Full variable domain (rest looked up from reference TRBV28 and TRBJ2-2): DVKVTQSSRYLVKRTGEKVFLECVQDMDHENMFWYRQDPGLGLRLIYFSYDVKMKEKGDIPEGYSVSREKKERFSLILESASTNQTSMYLCASSRVGINPNTGELFFGEGSRLTVL.

The chain carries TRBV7-3 and TRBJ2-3; 9 bases agree with TRBD2. The CDR3 has 15 residues. V was clipped by 2 bases and J by 4 bases; unmatched bases: 4. Germline V lookup: CDR1 SGHTA, CDR2 FQGTGA. The CDR3 protein is CASSLGLAGSDTQYF. CDR3 DNA: TGTGCCAGCAGCTTAGGGCTAGCGGGATCAGATACGCAGTATTTT.

This chain links TRBV29-1 with TRBJ2-3, with 7 bases aligning to TRBD1. The ends lost 6 bases at V and 1 base at J; junction bases unmatched: 4. Germline V lookup: CDR1 SQVTM, CDR2 ANQGSEA. This CDR3 is built from 13 residues. CDR3 nucleotides: TGCAGCGTGAGGGACAGCCGCACAGATACGCAGTATTTT. This codes for CSVRDSRTDTQYF.

The J gene is TRBJ2-1, the V gene TRBV29-1; D unclear. V lost 2 bases and J lost 3, with 5 bases in between. CDR3 length: 12 residues. Germline V gene sequence: CDR1 SQVTM, CDR2 ANQGSEA. Here the CDR3 reads CSVEIDYNEQFF. CDR3 coding DNA: TGCAGCGTTGAAATAGACTACAATGAGCAGTTCTTC.

The chain employs TRBV5-1 and TRBJ2-1, with 13 bases fitting TRBD2. Germline V CDR1 and CDR2: SGHRS, YFSETQ. This CDR3 contains 16 residues. After removal of 4 bases from V and 4 bases from J, the junction contained 5 bases not matched to a gene. CDR3: CASSRGLAGVYNEQFF. As DNA, the CDR3 is TGCGCCAGCAGCCGCGGACTAGCGGGAGTGTACAATGAGCAGTTCTTC. The full variable domain, in which reference TRBV5-1 and TRBJ2-1 provide the parts outside the CDR3, is KAGVTQTPRYLIKTRGQQVTLSCSPISGHRSVSWYQQTPGQGLQFLFEYFSETQRNKGNFPGRFSGRQFSNSRSEMNVSTLELGDSALYLCASSRGLAGVYNEQFFGPGTRLTVL.

The chain is built from TRBV5-6 and TRBJ2-7; weak D call: TRBD1 (6 bases). The CDR3 has 13 amino acids. CDR1 is SGHDT and CDR2 is YYEEEE in the germline V gene. V gave up 2 bases and J gave up 4 bases, with 10 bases separating them. As DNA, the CDR3 is TGTGCCAGCAGCTTCGACACAGGGTACGAGCAGTACTTC. It translates to CASSFDTGYEQYF. The whole variable domain, remainder taken from reference TRBV5-6 and TRBJ2-7, is DAGVTQSPTHLIKTRGQQVTLRCSPKSGHDTVSWYQQALGQGPQFIFQYYEEEERQRGNFPDRFSGHQFPNYSSELNVNALLLGDSALYLCASSFDTGYEQYFGPGTRLTVT.

This chain joins TRBV15 and TRBJ2-7; tentatively, D is TRBD1 (5 bases). Germline V gene sequence: CDR1 LNHNV, CDR2 YYDKDF (reference sequence). The CDR3 runs to 13 residues. Between the trimmed V and J ends, which lost 4 bases and 3 bases, there was a span of 10 bases. The CDR3 DNA sequence: TGTGCCACCAGCACGGACGGACACTACGAGCAGTACTTC. This encodes CATSTDGHYEQYF.

In nucleotides, the CDR3 is TGTGCCAGCGGGCGACTAGCTTACAATGAGCAGTTCTTC. Residues: CASGRLAYNEQFF. J is TRBJ2-1 and V is TRBV7-2, with 7 bases identical to TRBD2. Germline V gene data show CDR1 as SGHTA and CDR2 as FQGNSA. V lost 8 bases, J lost 4 bases, and 5 bases stayed unmatched. The CDR3 loop spans 13 amino acids.

The rearrangement links TRBV19 to TRBJ1-4, with 9 positions matching TRBD1. There are 15 residues in the CDR3. CDR1 is LNHDA, CDR2 SQIVND, per germline (reference sequence). J lost 7 bases, V lost 3 bases, and 6 bases had no gene match. The DNA of the CDR3 is TGTGCCAGTAGTATCGGACAGGGGAAGCCTGAAAAACTGTTTTTT. Residues: CASSIGQGKPEKLFF.

The chain links TRBV3-1 (or the pseudogene TRBV3-2) to TRBJ2-1; 11 bases fit TRBD2. Germline CDR1 is LGHDT and CDR2 is YNNKEL (reference sequence). Losses at the gene ends were 3 bases for V and 15 bases for J; bases not matched to a gene: 10. The CDR3 consists of 14 residues. CDR3 residues: CASSQGAGTSGGFF. CDR3 DNA: TGTGCCAGCAGCCAGGGGGCCGGGACTAGCGGAGGGTTCTTC.